Each of the 19 T cell receptor beta chains below was sequenced from the same sample in a study of brain T cells in children with intractable seizures. Time point denoted: blood from clinic visit 5 months post-surgery; TSC patient then seizure free. This table comes from immunoSEQ multiplex PCR, and its TCRdb copy is limited to in-frame clones, with some not included. The sample contains 340,000 or so clones, over 85% of which appear only once. The material sequenced was peripheral blood, taken 4 to 6 months after surgery. These receptor sequences come from a boy younger than two with tuberous sclerosis and intractable seizures.

V gene TRBV9 combines with J gene TRBJ1-3; D might be TRBD1 (5 bases). Germline V gene sequence: CDR1 SGDLS, CDR2 YYNGEE. The CDR3 is made up of 14 amino acids. V gave up 0 bases and J gave up 2 bases, with 6 bases separating them. CDR3 region: CASSVGTPGNTIYF. The CDR3 DNA is TGTGCCAGCAGCGTAGGGACACCTGGAAACACCATATATTTT.

The count of this clone is one. J is TRBJ2-1 and V is TRBV5-1, with D perhaps matching TRBD2 (5 bases). Germline V gene lookup returns CDR1 SGHRS and CDR2 YFSETQ. This CDR3 is built from 11 residues. Trimming cost V 4 bases and J 9 bases, with 8 bases left between them. CDR3: CASSLGLEQFF. CDR3 nucleotide sequence: TGCGCCAGCAGCCTAGGACTTGAGCAGTTCTTC.

The chain employs TRBV24-1 and TRBJ2-3, with 9 bases lining up with TRBD2. V lost 0 bases and J lost 3; bases outside the gene matches: 9. CDR3 length equals 18 residues. The germline gives CDR1 KGHDR, CDR2 SFDVKD. DNA for the CDR3: TGTGCCACCAGTGATTTGCATTCGGTAGCGGGAGCGACAGATACGCAGTATTTT. This translates into CATSDLHSVAGATDTQYF.

This clone was observed a few times. V and J are TRBV5-1 and TRBJ2-7; D is unresolved. Trimming pared 0 bases from V and 9 bases from J, leaving 10 bases between. Germline CDR1 and CDR2: SGHRS and YFSETQ. The CDR3 is 12 amino acids. The CDR3 spells CASSLEGAGQYF. The CDR3 DNA reads TGCGCCAGCAGCTTGGAAGGAGCCGGGCAGTACTTC.

This clone has more than one count but fewer than ten. The V and J genes are TRBV28 and TRBJ1-1; D gene uncertain. The CDR3 has 13 amino acids. The V and J ends lost 5 bases and 3 bases respectively, with 10 bases between them. Per germline, CDR1 MDHEN and CDR2 SYDVKM. The DNA of the CDR3 is TGTGCCAGCAGTGCCCCACGTTACACTGAAGCTTTCTTT. Translating gives CASSAPRYTEAFF.

Only a few counts were recorded for this clone. J is TRBJ1-5 and V is TRBV6-5, with TRBD1 identical over 10 bases. Per the germline V gene, CDR1 is MNHEY and CDR2 is SVGAGI. Trimming removed 7 bases from V and 4 bases from J; junction bases left unmatched: 1. The CDR3 contains 13 residues. CDR3 sequence reads: CASKGQGNQPQHF. The CDR3 region has the DNA TGTGCCAGCAAGGGACAGGGGAATCAGCCCCAGCATTTT.

This sequence joins TRBV7-3 and TRBJ2-3, with 10 bases identical to TRBD2. V lost 5 bases, J lost 1 base, and 0 bases stayed unmatched. The CDR3 extends over 14 amino acids. Germline CDR1 is SGHTA and CDR2 is FQGTGA. Here the CDR3 DNA reads TGTGCCAGCAGCCTAGCGGGGGGCACAGATACGCAGTATTTT. As protein: CASSLAGGTDTQYF.

The chain employs TRBV24-1 and TRBJ2-5; D possibly corresponds to TRBD2 (5 bases). The CDR3 is 14 residues long. Germline CDR1 KGHDR, CDR2 SFDVKD. V was shortened by 3 bases and J by 4 bases, with 11 bases between the two germline ends. This chain's CDR3 is CATSDSSRGETQYF. Here the CDR3 DNA reads TGTGCCACCAGTGATAGTAGTCGGGGAGAGACCCAGTACTTC.

The chain uses TRBV5-4 and TRBJ1-2; a possible D gene is TRBD1 (5 bases). Trimming stripped 6 bases from V and 1 base from J, with 13 bases between. The CDR3 extends over 14 amino acids. CDR1 and CDR2 (germline): SGHNT, YYREEE (reference sequence). CDR3 DNA: TGTGCCAGCACCGGGACCGAGCTTAACTATGGCTACACCTTC. Translating it yields CASTGTELNYGYTF.

CDR3 nucleotide sequence: TGTGCCAGCAGCTTAAGTTTCAGGGATAACGAGCAGTTCTTC. It translates to CASSLSFRDNEQFF. The chain links TRBV7-3 to TRBJ2-1; tentatively, D is TRBD1 (5 bases). There are 14 residues in the CDR3. CDR1 and CDR2 from the germline V gene are SGHTA and FQGTGA. The V and J ends lost 1 base and 10 bases respectively, with 14 bases between them.

The rearrangement links TRBV5-4 to TRBJ2-2, with TRBD2 matching over 9 bases. CDR3 length: 16 amino acids. J was trimmed by 4 bases and V by 9 bases; bases with no gene match: 13. Germline V lookup: CDR1 SGHNT, CDR2 YYREEE (reference sequence). CDR3 coding DNA: TGTGCCATACCAGGAGGTAGCGGGGGATTCACCGGGGAGCTGTTTTTT. It encodes CAIPGGSGGFTGELFF.

DNA for the CDR3: TGTGCCAGCAGTCACTATCTTACAGGGTCTCTCACTGAAGCTTTCTTT. Its protein is CASSHYLTGSLTEAFF. This chain joins TRBV27 and TRBJ1-1, with a possible D match to TRBD1 (6 bases). Per germline, CDR1 MNHEY and CDR2 SMNVEV (reference sequence). CDR3 size: 16 residues. The germline V and J ends were trimmed by 5 bases and 4 bases, with 20 bases remaining between them.

V is TRBV11-2 and J is TRBJ1-3; the match to TRBD1 covers 7 bases. The CDR3 spans 18 residues. Germline trimming cut 5 bases from V and 1 base from J; bases unmatched to any gene: 14. Germline lookup yields CDR1 SGHAT and CDR2 FQNNGV. The CDR3 nucleotides read TGTGCCAGCAGCCTTCGGGGACAGCCTAGACTTTCTGGAAACACCATATATTTT. This sequence encodes CASSLRGQPRLSGNTIYF.

The rearrangement uses TRBV6-5 and TRBJ1-2, with 7 nucleotides matching TRBD1. The germline V gene has CDR1 MNHEY and CDR2 SVGAGI. V was pared by 5 bases and J by 5 bases, with 8 bases of the junction left unmatched. This CDR3 region has 14 residues. CDR3 in amino acids: CASSPAGQFYGYTF. CDR3 coding DNA: TGTGCCAGCAGTCCCGCGGGACAGTTTTATGGCTACACCTTC.

This chain uses TRBV2 with TRBJ2-2; 7 bases line up with TRBD1. V lost 9 bases and J lost 3; bases outside the gene matches: 7. The V gene's germline CDR1 is SNHLY and CDR2 FYNNEI. The CDR3 consists of 14 residues. CDR3 bases: TGTGCCAGGAAACAGGGGTTGTACACCGGGGAGCTGTTTTTT. Protein product: CARKQGLYTGELFF.

The J gene is TRBJ2-7, the V gene TRBV6-5, with D unresolved. Per the germline V gene, CDR1 is MNHEY and CDR2 is SVGAGI. The CDR3 totals 13 residues. V lost 5 bases and J 1 base, leaving 9 bases between the germline ends. The CDR3 coding sequence is TGTGCCAGCAGTCCCGCCCTTTCCTACGAGCAGTACTTC. This translates into CASSPALSYEQYF.

The V gene is TRBV7-2, the J gene TRBJ1-1; unclear D gene. The CDR3 is 20 residues long. Germline CDR1 and CDR2: SGHTA and FQGNSA. Trimming left V 0 bases short and J 0 bases short, with 23 bases between. This CDR3 is CASSLAYPQRRTSLNTEAFF. The CDR3 nucleotides read TGTGCCAGCAGCTTAGCCTACCCTCAGAGGCGGACCAGCTTGAACACTGAAGCTTTCTTT.

The chain has TRBV5-8 and TRBJ1-2; TRBD1 agrees at 7 bases. Germline V gene sequence: CDR1 SGHTS, CDR2 YDEGEE. The CDR3 consists of 14 residues. Trimming removed 0 bases from V and 7 bases from J; junction bases left unmatched: 6. CDR3 nucleotides: TGTGCCAGCAGCTTGGAATACAGGGGCGGTGGCTACACCTTC. Translating gives CASSLEYRGGGYTF.

V gene TRBV7-9 combines with J gene TRBJ1-6, with D tentatively TRBD1 (6 bases). The germline V and J ends were trimmed by 7 bases and 0 bases, with 13 bases remaining between them. The CDR3 has 16 amino acids. Germline CDR1 and CDR2: SEHNR and FQNEAQ (reference sequence). CDR3 loop: CASTNRASSYNSPLHF. CDR3 coding DNA: TGTGCCAGCACCAACAGGGCCAGCTCCTATAATTCACCCCTCCACTTT.